This TCR beta chain was sequenced during a study of T cell changes during pregnancy in multiple sclerosis. CDR1 and CDR2 (germline): LGHNA, YSLEER. Deletions cut 1 base from V and 6 bases from J, with 10 bases between. This CDR3 comprises 14 residues. The count of this clone is one. Clones were sequenced by immunoSEQ multiplex PCR, and TCRdb holds only the in-frame ones, with some missing. Of 85,000 to 95,000 clones listed, 91% are singletons. Sample: peripheral blood, taken after pregnancy. V usage is TRBV4-3 and J usage is TRBJ1-5; D unclear. The clonotype comes from a female donor in good health, enrolled as a control in a pregnancy study. The CDR3 loop reads CASSQAAGGQPQHF. The CDR3 region has the DNA TGCGCCAGCAGCCAAGCCGCGGGTGGTCAGCCCCAGCATTTT.